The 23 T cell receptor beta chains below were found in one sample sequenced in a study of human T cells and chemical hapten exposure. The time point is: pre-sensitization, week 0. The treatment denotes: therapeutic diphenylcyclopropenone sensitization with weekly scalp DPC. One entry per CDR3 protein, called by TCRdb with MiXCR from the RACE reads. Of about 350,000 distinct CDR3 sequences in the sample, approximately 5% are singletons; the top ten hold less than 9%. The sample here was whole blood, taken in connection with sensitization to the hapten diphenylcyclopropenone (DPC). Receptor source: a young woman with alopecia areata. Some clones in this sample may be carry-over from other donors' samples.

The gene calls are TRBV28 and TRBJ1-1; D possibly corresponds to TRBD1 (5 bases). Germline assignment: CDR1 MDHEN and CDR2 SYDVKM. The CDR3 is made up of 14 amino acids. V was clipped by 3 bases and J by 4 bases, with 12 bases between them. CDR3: CASSLRIRGTEAFF. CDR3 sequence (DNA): TGTGCCAGCAGTTTGCGGATAAGGGGCACTGAAGCTTTCTTT.

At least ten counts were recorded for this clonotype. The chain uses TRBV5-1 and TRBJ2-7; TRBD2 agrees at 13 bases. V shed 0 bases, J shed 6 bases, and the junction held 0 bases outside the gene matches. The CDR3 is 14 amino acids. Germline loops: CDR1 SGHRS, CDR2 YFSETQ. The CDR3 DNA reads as TGCGCCAGCAGCTTGGGACTAGCGGGGGGCGAGCAGTACTTC. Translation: CASSLGLAGGEQYF. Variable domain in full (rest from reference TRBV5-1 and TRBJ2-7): KAGVTQTPRYLIKTRGQQVTLSCSPISGHRSVSWYQQTPGQGLQFLFEYFSETQRNKGNFPGRFSGRQFSNSRSEMNVSTLELGDSALYLCASSLGLAGGEQYFGPGTRLTVT.

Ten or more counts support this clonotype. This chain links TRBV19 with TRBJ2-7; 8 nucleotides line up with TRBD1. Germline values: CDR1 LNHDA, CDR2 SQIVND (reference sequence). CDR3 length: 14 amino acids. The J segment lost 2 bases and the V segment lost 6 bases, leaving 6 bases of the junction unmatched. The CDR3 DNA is TGTGCCAGTAGACCTCACAGGGGGGCCTACGAGCAGTACTTC. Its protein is CASRPHRGAYEQYF.

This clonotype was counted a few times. CDR3 coding DNA: TGTGCCAGCAAGACGGGACAGGGGAATCAGCCCCAGCATTTT. It specifies CASKTGQGNQPQHF. The chain carries TRBV6-2 or TRBV6-3 and TRBJ1-5; 10 bases are a match to TRBD1. V shed 7 bases and J 4 bases; nucleotides not matched to a gene: 4. CDR1 and CDR2 (germline): MNHEY, SVGEGT. The CDR3 contains 14 residues.

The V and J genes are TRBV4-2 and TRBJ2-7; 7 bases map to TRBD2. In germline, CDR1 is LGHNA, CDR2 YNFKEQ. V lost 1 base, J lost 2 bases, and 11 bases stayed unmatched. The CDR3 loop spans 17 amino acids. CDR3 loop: CASSQVTREDVTYEQYF. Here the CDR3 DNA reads TGTGCCAGCAGCCAAGTAACTCGGGAGGACGTAACCTACGAGCAGTACTTC.

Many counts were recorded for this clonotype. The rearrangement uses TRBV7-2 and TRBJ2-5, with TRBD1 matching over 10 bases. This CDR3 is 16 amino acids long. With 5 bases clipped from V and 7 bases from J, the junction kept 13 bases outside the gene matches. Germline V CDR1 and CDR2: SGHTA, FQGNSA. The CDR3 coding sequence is TGTGCCAGCAGCCCGGGACAGGGGTCTAGAATGCCGACCCAGTACTTC. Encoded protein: CASSPGQGSRMPTQYF.

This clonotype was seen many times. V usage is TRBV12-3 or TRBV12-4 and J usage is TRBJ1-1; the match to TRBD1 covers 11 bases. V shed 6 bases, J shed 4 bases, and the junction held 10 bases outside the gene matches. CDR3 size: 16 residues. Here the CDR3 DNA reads TGTGCCAGCAGCCGGGGACAGGGGGGTAGGGTCACTGAAGCTTTCTTT. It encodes CASSRGQGGRVTEAFF.

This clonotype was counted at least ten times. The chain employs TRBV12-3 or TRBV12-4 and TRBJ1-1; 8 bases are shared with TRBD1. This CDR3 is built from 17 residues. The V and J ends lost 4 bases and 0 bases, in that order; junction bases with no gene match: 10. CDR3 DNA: TGTGCCAGCAGTTGGGGCCCAGGGGGCATTTTGAACACTGAAGCTTTCTTT. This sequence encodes CASSWGPGGILNTEAFF.

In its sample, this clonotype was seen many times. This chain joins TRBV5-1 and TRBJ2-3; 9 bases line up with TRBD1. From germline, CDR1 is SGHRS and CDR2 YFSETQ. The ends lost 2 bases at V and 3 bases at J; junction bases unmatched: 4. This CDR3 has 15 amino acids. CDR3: CASSLQGARTDTQYF. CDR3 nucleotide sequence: TGCGCCAGCAGCTTACAGGGGGCCCGGACAGATACGCAGTATTTT. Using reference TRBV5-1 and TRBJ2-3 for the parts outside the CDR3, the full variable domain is KAGVTQTPRYLIKTRGQQVTLSCSPISGHRSVSWYQQTPGQGLQFLFEYFSETQRNKGNFPGRFSGRQFSNSRSEMNVSTLELGDSALYLCASSLQGARTDTQYFGPGTRLTVL.

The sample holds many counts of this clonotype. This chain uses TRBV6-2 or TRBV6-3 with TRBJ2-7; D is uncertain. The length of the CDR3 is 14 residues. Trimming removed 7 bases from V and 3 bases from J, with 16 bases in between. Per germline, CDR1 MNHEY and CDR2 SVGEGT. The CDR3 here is CASTYAREYYEQYF. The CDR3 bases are TGTGCCAGCACCTACGCCAGAGAATACTACGAGCAGTACTTC.

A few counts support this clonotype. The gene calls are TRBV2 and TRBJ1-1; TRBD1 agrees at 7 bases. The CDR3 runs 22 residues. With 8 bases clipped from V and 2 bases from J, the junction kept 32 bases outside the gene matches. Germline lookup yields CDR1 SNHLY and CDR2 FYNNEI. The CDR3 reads CASAGTEPKILRSYPFNTEAFF. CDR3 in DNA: TGTGCCAGCGCCGGGACAGAACCCAAAATACTCCGATCGTACCCCTTTAACACTGAAGCTTTCTTT.

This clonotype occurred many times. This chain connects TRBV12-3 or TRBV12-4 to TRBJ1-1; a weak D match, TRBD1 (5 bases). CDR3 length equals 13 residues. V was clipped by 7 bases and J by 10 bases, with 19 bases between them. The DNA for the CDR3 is TGTGCCAGCAAACCGAGGACCCCTAGGGGAGCTTTCTTT. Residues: CASKPRTPRGAFF.

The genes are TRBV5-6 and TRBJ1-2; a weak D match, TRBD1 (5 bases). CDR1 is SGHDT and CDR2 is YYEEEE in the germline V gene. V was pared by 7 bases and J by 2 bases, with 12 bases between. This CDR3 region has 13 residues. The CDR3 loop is CASLTDTNYGYTF. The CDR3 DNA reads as TGTGCCAGCCTGACGGACACCAACTATGGCTACACCTTC.

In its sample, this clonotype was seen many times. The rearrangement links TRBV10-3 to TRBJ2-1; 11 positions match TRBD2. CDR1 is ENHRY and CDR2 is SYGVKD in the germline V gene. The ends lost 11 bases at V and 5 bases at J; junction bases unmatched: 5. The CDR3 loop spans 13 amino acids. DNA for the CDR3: TGTGCCTCCCGACTAGCGGGGAACAATGAGCAGTTCTTC. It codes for CASRLAGNNEQFF.

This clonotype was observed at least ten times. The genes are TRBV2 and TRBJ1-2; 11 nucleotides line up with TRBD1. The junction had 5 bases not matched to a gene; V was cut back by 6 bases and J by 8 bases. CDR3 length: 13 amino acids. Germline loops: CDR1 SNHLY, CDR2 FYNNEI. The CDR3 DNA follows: TGTGCCAGCAGCCCGGACAGGGGGCACGGCTACACCTTC. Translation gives CASSPDRGHGYTF.

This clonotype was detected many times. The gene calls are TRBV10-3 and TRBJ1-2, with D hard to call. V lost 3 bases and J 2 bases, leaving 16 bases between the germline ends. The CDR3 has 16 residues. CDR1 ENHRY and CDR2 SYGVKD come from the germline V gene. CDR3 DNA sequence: TGTGCCATCAGTGAATTGGGCCACGACCAGAACTATGGCTACACCTTC. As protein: CAISELGHDQNYGYTF.

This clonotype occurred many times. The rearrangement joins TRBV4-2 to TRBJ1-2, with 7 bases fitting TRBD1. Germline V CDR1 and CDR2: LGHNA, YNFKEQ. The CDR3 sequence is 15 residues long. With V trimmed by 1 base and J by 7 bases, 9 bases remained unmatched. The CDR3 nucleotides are TGTGCCAGCAGCCAAGTCGGGACAGATAAGGGTGGCTACACCTTC. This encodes CASSQVGTDKGGYTF.

CDR3 nucleotides: TGTGCCAGCAGAGGGGGGGTATCGACTGAAGCTTTCTTT. Amino acid sequence: CASRGGVSTEAFF. The rearrangement uses TRBV7-2 and TRBJ1-1; tentative D call: TRBD1 (6 bases). Germline CDR1 and CDR2: SGHTA and FQGNSA. The CDR3 runs to 13 residues. V was pared by 6 bases and J by 5 bases, with 13 bases between.

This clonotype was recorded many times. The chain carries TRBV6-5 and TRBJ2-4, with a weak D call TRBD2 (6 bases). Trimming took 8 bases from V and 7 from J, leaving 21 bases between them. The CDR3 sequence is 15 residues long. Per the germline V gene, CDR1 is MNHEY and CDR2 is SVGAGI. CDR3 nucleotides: TGTGCCAGCTGTGAACGGGGGAGAGGGTGGAACATTCAGTACTTC. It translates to CASCERGRGWNIQYF.

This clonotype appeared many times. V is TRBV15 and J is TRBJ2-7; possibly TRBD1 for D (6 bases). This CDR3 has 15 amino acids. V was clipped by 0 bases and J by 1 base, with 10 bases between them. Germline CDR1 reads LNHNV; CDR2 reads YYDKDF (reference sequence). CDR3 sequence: CATSRDWDTSYEQYF. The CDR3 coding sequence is TGTGCCACCAGCAGAGATTGGGACACTTCCTACGAGCAGTACTTC.

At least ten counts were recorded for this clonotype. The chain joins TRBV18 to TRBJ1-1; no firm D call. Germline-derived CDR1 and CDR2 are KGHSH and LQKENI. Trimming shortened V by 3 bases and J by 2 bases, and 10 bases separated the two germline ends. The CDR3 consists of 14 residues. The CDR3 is CASSPTEGNTEAFF. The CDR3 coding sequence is TGTGCCAGCTCACCTACGGAAGGAAACACTGAAGCTTTCTTT.

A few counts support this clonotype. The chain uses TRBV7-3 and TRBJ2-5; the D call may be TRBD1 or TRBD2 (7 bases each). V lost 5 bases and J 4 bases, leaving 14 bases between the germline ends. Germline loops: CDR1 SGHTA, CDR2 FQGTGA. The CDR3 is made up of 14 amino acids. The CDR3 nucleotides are TGTGCCAGCAGCCCCAGGGGGGGTGTAGAGACCCAGTACTTC. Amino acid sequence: CASSPRGGVETQYF. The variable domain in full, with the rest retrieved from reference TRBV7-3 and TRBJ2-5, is GAGVSQTPSNKVTEKGKYVELRCDPISGHTALYWYRQSLGQGPEFLIYFQGTGAADDSGLPNDRFFAVRPEGSVSTLKIQRTERGDSAVYLCASSPRGGVETQYFGPGTRLLVL.

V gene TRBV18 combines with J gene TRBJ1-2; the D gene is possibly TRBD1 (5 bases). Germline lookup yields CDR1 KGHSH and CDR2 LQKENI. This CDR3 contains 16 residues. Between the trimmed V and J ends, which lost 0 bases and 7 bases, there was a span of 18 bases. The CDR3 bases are TGTGCCAGCTCACCACCCGGGGCGGAAGGGCTCGGTGGCTACACCTTC. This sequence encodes CASSPPGAEGLGGYTF. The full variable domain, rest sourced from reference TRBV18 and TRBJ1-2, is NAGVMQNPRHLVRRRGQEARLRCSPMKGHSHVYWYRQLPEEGLKFMVYLQKENIIDESGMPKERFSAEFPKEGPSILRIQQVVRGDSAAYFCASSPPGAEGLGGYTFGSGTRLTVV.